The 30 T cell receptor beta chains given below trace back to one sample, sequenced in a study of T cells in narcolepsy. Profiling relied on immunoSEQ multiplex PCR, and the TCRdb table lists in-frame clones only, not all of them. The sample gives some 32,000 clones, roughly 80% of which show up once; less than 5% is in the top ten. The specimen sequenced was memory (CD45RA-) CD4+ T cells from blood. The receptors derive from a human donor in good health.

The V and J genes are TRBV5-4 and TRBJ2-7; 7 bases match TRBD2. CDR1 and CDR2 (germline): SGHNT, YYREEE (reference sequence). V trimming: 3 bases; J trimming: 5 bases; junction bases outside the gene matches: 8. CDR3 length equals 14 residues. The CDR3 region has the DNA TGTGCCAGCAGCTATCTGGGGCTAGCGGACGAGCAGTACTTC. This translates into CASSYLGLADEQYF.

This chain connects TRBV2 to TRBJ2-1, with D possibly TRBD2 on 6 matching bases. Trimming took off 7 bases at V and 5 bases at J, with 12 bases between the two ends. This CDR3 region has 13 residues. CDR1 SNHLY and CDR2 FYNNEI come from the germline V gene. Here the CDR3 DNA reads TGTGCCAGCAAAAGGAGGGAAAACAATGAGCAGTTCTTC. Its translation is CASKRRENNEQFF.

The chain recombines TRBV5-6 with TRBJ1-1; tentatively, D is TRBD1 (6 bases). Germline V gives CDR1 SGHDT, CDR2 YYEEEE. The V and J ends lost 1 base and 2 bases respectively, with 15 bases between them. CDR3 size: 16 residues. Here the CDR3 DNA reads TGTGCCAGCAGCTTGTGGGGGGGCAGAACAAACACTGAAGCTTTCTTT. As protein: CASSLWGGRTNTEAFF.

The chain has TRBV21-1 and TRBJ2-7; the table's D gene call, TRBD1, was not cross checked with the DNA. TRBV21-1 is designated a pseudogene. The CDR3 totals 14 residues. The CDR3 nucleotides are TGTGCCAGCAGCAGAGAGAGGGGGTTCTACGAGCAGTACTTC. Its protein is CASSRERGFYEQYF.

The rearrangement joins TRBV6-1 to TRBJ1-1, with TRBD1 matching 7 bases. The CDR3 runs to 14 residues. Trimming took 5 bases from V and 4 from J; bases not matched to a gene: 7. The germline gives CDR1 MNHNS, CDR2 SASEGT. In DNA, the CDR3 is TGTGCCAGCAGTCAGACAGGGTCGGGCACTGAAGCTTTCTTT. Encoded protein: CASSQTGSGTEAFF.

The gene calls are TRBV9 and TRBJ1-2, with D perhaps matching TRBD1 (5 bases). V gave up 3 bases and J gave up 7 bases, with 22 bases separating them. The CDR3 is 16 amino acids. Germline V lookup: CDR1 SGDLS, CDR2 YYNGEE. CDR3: CASSEGPSGTLLGYTF. Here the CDR3 DNA reads TGTGCCAGCAGCGAGGGACCCTCCGGGACTTTGCTTGGCTACACCTTC.

This chain uses TRBV5-4 with TRBJ2-3; 14 positions match TRBD2. The CDR3 covers 15 residues. V shed 4 bases, J shed 5 bases, and the junction held 3 bases outside the gene matches. Germline assignment: CDR1 SGHNT and CDR2 YYREEE (reference sequence). The CDR3 DNA reads as TGTGCCAGCAGCCCCGGACTAGCGGGGGGAGATACGCAGTATTTT. This encodes CASSPGLAGGDTQYF.

This sequence joins TRBV27 and TRBJ2-3; D may match TRBD1 or TRBD2 (5 bases each). V lost 3 bases to trimming and J lost 1 base, with 20 bases between them. Looked up from germline, CDR1 is MNHEY and CDR2 is SMNVEV (reference sequence). The CDR3 length is 18 residues. CDR3 amino acids: CASSFSAGPGRGTDTQYF. As DNA, the CDR3 is TGTGCCAGCAGTTTTTCGGCGGGTCCGGGGCGGGGCACAGATACGCAGTATTTT.

The genes are TRBV7-9 and TRBJ2-5; D remains unclear. Deletions cut 5 bases from V and 2 bases from J, with 12 bases between. Germline assignment: CDR1 SEHNR and CDR2 FQNEAQ (reference sequence). The CDR3 loop spans 14 amino acids. This CDR3 is CASSPKTPQETQYF. CDR3 coding DNA: TGTGCCAGCAGCCCCAAAACACCTCAAGAGACCCAGTACTTC.

This chain uses TRBV5-4 with TRBJ2-3; TRBD2 matches 10 bases. The CDR3 has 15 residues. From germline, CDR1 is SGHNT and CDR2 YYREEE (reference sequence). V shed 0 bases, J shed 6 bases, and the junction held 4 bases outside the gene matches. The CDR3 DNA follows: TGTGCCAGCAGCTTGGCCACAGCGGGAGGGGATACGCAGTATTTT. Protein sequence: CASSLATAGGDTQYF.

This clone was picked up a small number of times. The chain uses TRBV5-1 and TRBJ2-3; D may be TRBD1 (7 bases). The CDR3 runs to 15 residues. The V and J ends lost 4 bases and 3 bases respectively, with 15 bases between them. Germline V gene data show CDR1 as SGHRS and CDR2 as YFSETQ. CDR3 in amino acids: CASSRGSGGTDTQYF. As DNA, the CDR3 is TGCGCCAGCAGCCGGGGGTCAGGGGGTACAGATACGCAGTATTTT. The full variable domain, completed using reference TRBV5-1 and TRBJ2-3, is KAGVTQTPRYLIKTRGQQVTLSCSPISGHRSVSWYQQTPGQGLQFLFEYFSETQRNKGNFPGRFSGRQFSNSRSEMNVSTLELGDSALYLCASSRGSGGTDTQYFGPGTRLTVL.

The chain joins TRBV29-1 to TRBJ2-3, with 8 bases matching TRBD1. Trimming cost V 7 bases and J 0 bases; bases outside gene matches: 3. The CDR3 has 13 residues. In germline, CDR1 is SQVTM, CDR2 ANQGSEA. DNA of the CDR3: TGCAGCGGGCGACAGGGGAGCACAGATACGCAGTATTTT. Protein: CSGRQGSTDTQYF.

The rearrangement uses TRBV9 and TRBJ2-3, with TRBD1 as a possible D gene (6 bases). The germline gives CDR1 SGDLS, CDR2 YYNGEE. The CDR3 has 14 amino acids. V was pared by 3 bases and J by 4 bases, with 12 bases between. The CDR3 bases are TGTGCCAGCAGCGAGTCAGGGGTTGCAGATACGCAGTATTTT. Translated, it gives CASSESGVADTQYF.

The sample holds a few counts of this clone. This chain joins TRBV6-9 and TRBJ1-2; D not certain. Germline values: CDR1 MNHGY, CDR2 SVAAGI. Trimming stripped 4 bases from V and 3 bases from J, with 3 bases between. The CDR3 sequence is 11 residues long. The CDR3, as DNA: TGTGCCAGCAGTTCGGACTATGGCTACACCTTC. Protein: CASSSDYGYTF.

This clone showed up just a few times. V is TRBV19 and J is TRBJ2-1; D call uncertain. CDR1 and CDR2 (germline): LNHDA, SQIVND (reference sequence). Trimming stripped 5 bases from V and 1 base from J, with 12 bases between. The CDR3 is 15 amino acids. The CDR3 spells CASSQNTLSYNEQFF. CDR3 in DNA: TGTGCCAGTAGTCAAAACACCCTATCCTACAATGAGCAGTTCTTC.

The chain couples TRBV6-5 to TRBJ2-7, with D unresolved. This CDR3 region has 10 residues. CDR1 and CDR2 from the germline V gene are MNHEY and SVGAGI. The germline V and J ends were trimmed by 6 bases and 4 bases, with 4 bases remaining between them. CDR3 sequence (DNA): TGTGCCAGCAGCCGGTACGAGCAGTACTTC. Translation gives CASSRYEQYF.

The chain recombines TRBV5-4 with TRBJ1-2, with 9 bases identical to TRBD1. The germline gives CDR1 SGHNT, CDR2 YYREEE (reference sequence). The V segment lost 4 bases and the J segment 6 bases; nucleotides outside the gene matches: 7. This CDR3 region has 14 residues. The CDR3 region has the DNA TGTGCCAGCAGCCTACCCGGACAGGGGCATGGCTACACCTTC. It is translated as CASSLPGQGHGYTF.

The chain combines TRBV2 with TRBJ1-2; 10 bases match TRBD1. Per germline, CDR1 SNHLY and CDR2 FYNNEI. The CDR3 is 15 amino acids. The J segment lost 2 bases and the V segment lost 7 bases, leaving 7 bases of the junction unmatched. The CDR3 sequence: CASKDTTGGNYGYTF. As DNA, the CDR3 is TGTGCCAGCAAGGATACGACAGGGGGCAACTATGGCTACACCTTC.

This clone appeared a few times. The CDR3 sequence: CASSEWGTGDGYTF. The CDR3 DNA is TGCGCCAGCAGTGAGTGGGGGACAGGAGATGGCTACACCTTC. V gene TRBV10-2 combines with J gene TRBJ1-2; TRBD1 agrees at 8 bases. The CDR3 runs to 14 residues. The germline V gene has CDR1 WSHSY and CDR2 SAAADI. Trimming took 1 base from V and 6 from J; bases not matched to a gene: 4.

This chain links TRBV2 with TRBJ2-7; tentatively, D is TRBD2 (5 bases). CDR3 size: 14 residues. The V gene's germline CDR1 is SNHLY and CDR2 FYNNEI. V lost 7 bases and J lost 0, with 13 bases in between. Here the CDR3 reads CASTPRRSSYEQYF. The CDR3 coding sequence is TGTGCCAGCACCCCGAGGAGGAGCTCCTACGAGCAGTACTTC.

The chain employs TRBV6-1 and TRBJ1-3; D is uncertain. Germline CDR1 reads MNHNS; CDR2 reads SASEGT. This CDR3 has 15 amino acids. The germline V and J ends were trimmed by 6 bases and 0 bases, with 12 bases remaining between them. In DNA, the CDR3 is TGTGCCAGCAGGGGCAGGAACAACTCTGGAAACACCATATATTTT. Translated, it gives CASRGRNNSGNTIYF.

CDR3: CSVAFKRTYEQYF. For the CDR3, the DNA is TGCAGCGTTGCCTTTAAGAGAACCTACGAGCAGTACTTC. The chain uses TRBV29-1 and TRBJ2-7; no firm D call. The CDR3 is made up of 13 amino acids. V was shortened by 4 bases and J by 2 bases, with 12 bases between the two germline ends. From germline, CDR1 is SQVTM and CDR2 ANQGSEA.

The V call is TRBV6-4, the J call TRBJ2-2; D uncertain. Germline CDR1 reads MRHNA; CDR2 reads SNTAGT. This CDR3 has 15 amino acids. Deletions cut 6 bases from V and 4 bases from J, with 15 bases between. The chain's CDR3 is CASSARLGGTGELFF. CDR3 in DNA: TGTGCCAGCAGCGCCAGGTTGGGCGGCACCGGGGAGCTGTTTTTT.

The chain joins TRBV18 to TRBJ1-5; D is undetermined. V gave up 6 bases and J gave up 3 bases, with 12 bases separating them. Germline lookup yields CDR1 KGHSH and CDR2 LQKENI. There are 14 residues in the CDR3. This CDR3 is CASSRVGINQPQHF. Here the CDR3 DNA reads TGTGCCAGCTCCCGAGTAGGTATCAATCAGCCCCAGCATTTT.

In DNA, the CDR3 is TGTGCCAGCAGCTTAGGGACTAGCCACCCGAAAGGGGAGACCCAGTACTTC. Protein product: CASSLGTSHPKGETQYF. J is TRBJ2-5 and V is TRBV7-2; TRBD2 agrees at 8 bases. This CDR3 comprises 17 residues. Germline CDR1 is SGHTA and CDR2 is FQGNSA. Losses at the gene ends were 1 base for V and 5 bases for J; bases not matched to a gene: 12.

V is TRBV29-1 and J is TRBJ2-2; possibly TRBD1 or TRBD2 for D (6 bases each). From germline, CDR1 is SQVTM and CDR2 ANQGSEA. The CDR3 is made up of 14 amino acids. The V end lost 4 bases, the J end lost 5 bases, and 14 bases lay between the germline ends. The CDR3: CSVAEGGKTGELFF. The CDR3, as DNA: TGCAGCGTTGCAGAAGGGGGGAAAACCGGGGAGCTGTTTTTT.

The rearrangement joins TRBV30 to TRBJ2-5; TRBD1 might be the D (5 bases). Trimming took 4 bases from V and 0 from J, leaving 9 bases between them. The CDR3 contains 13 residues. Germline values: CDR1 GTSNPN, CDR2 SVGIG (reference sequence). CDR3 protein: CAWKNRYQETQYF. DNA of the CDR3: TGTGCCTGGAAGAACAGGTACCAAGAGACCCAGTACTTC.

J is TRBJ1-2 and V is TRBV30, with 8 bases matching TRBD1. CDR1 GTSNPN and CDR2 SVGIG come from the germline V gene (reference sequence). CDR3 size: 14 residues. The J segment lost 8 bases and the V segment lost 3 bases, leaving 11 bases of the junction unmatched. Here the CDR3 DNA reads TGTGCCTGGAGCCTAAAGGACAGGGTTGGAGGCTACACCTTC. This codes for CAWSLKDRVGGYTF.

The CDR3 spells CASEDSGANVLTF. The CDR3 bases are TGCGCCTCAGAGGACTCTGGGGCCAACGTCCTGACTTTC. The V and J genes are TRBV5-1 and TRBJ2-6; D uncertain. The germline CDR1 and CDR2 sequences are SGHRS and YFSETQ. V lost 10 bases to trimming and J lost 0 bases, with 8 bases between them. The CDR3 sequence is 13 residues long.

A single count supports this clone. The J gene is TRBJ1-2, the V gene TRBV18; D is uncertain. V was trimmed by 5 bases and J by 8 bases, leaving 24 bases between them. Germline assignment: CDR1 KGHSH and CDR2 LQKENI. CDR3 size: 16 residues. CDR3 DNA: TGTGCCAGCTCAGAGCGGGCCAGTAGGGCTATCGGAGGCTACACCTTC. This encodes CASSERASRAIGGYTF.